Each of the 31 T cell receptor beta chains below was sequenced from the same sample in a study of blood T cell repertoires in COVID-19. TCRdb's table, derived via immunoSEQ multiplex PCR, lists solely in-frame clones and lacks some. The data hold approximately 210,000 clones, with 92% observed a single time. The material sequenced was peripheral blood. These receptors originate from a man aged 25-40 years with acute or convalescent COVID-19.

This clone appeared once. The chain employs TRBV19 and TRBJ2-2, with 7 bases lining up with TRBD2. V shed 7 bases, J shed 3 bases, and the junction held 8 bases outside the gene matches. The CDR3 has 15 residues. Germline V gene data show CDR1 as LNHDA and CDR2 as SQIVND (reference sequence). The CDR3, as DNA: TGTGCCAGTACTAAAAAGCGGGGAGACACCGGGGAGCTGTTTTTT. It codes for CASTKKRGDTGELFF. The full variable domain, completed using reference TRBV19 and TRBJ2-2, is DGGITQSPKYLFRKEGQNVTLSCEQNLNHDAMYWYRQDPGQGLRLIYYSQIVNDFQKGDIAEGYSVSREKKESFPLTVTSAQKNPTAFYLCASTKKRGDTGELFFGEGSRLTVL.

This clone appeared a single time. The chain uses TRBV6-5 and TRBJ1-6, with D maybe TRBD1 (5 bases). The CDR3 runs to 15 residues. Trimming removed 6 bases from V and 10 bases from J, with 19 bases in between. Germline V gene data show CDR1 as MNHEY and CDR2 as SVGAGI. DNA of the CDR3: TGTGCCAGCAGCCCAGACGGGACTAATTCCTCACCCCTCCACTTT. Protein product: CASSPDGTNSSPLHF.

The chain employs TRBV2 and TRBJ2-3, with D possibly being TRBD2 (6 bases). The length of the CDR3 is 14 residues. V lost 6 bases to trimming and J lost 1 base, with 11 bases between them. Germline V CDR1 and CDR2: SNHLY, FYNNEI. For the CDR3, the DNA is TGTGCCAGCAGGGGGGTAGCGGGCACAGATACGCAGTATTTT. It codes for CASRGVAGTDTQYF.

V is TRBV6-1 and J is TRBJ1-3; D gene unclear. The germline gives CDR1 MNHNS, CDR2 SASEGT. Trimming shortened V by 1 base and J by 0 bases, and 13 bases separated the two germline ends. The CDR3 loop spans 17 amino acids. The CDR3 nucleotides are TGTGCCAGCAGTGAAGTTTTTCAGGCCCTCTCTGGAAACACCATATATTTT. Protein sequence: CASSEVFQALSGNTIYF.

The rearrangement links TRBV30 to TRBJ2-7; a weak D match, TRBD2 (6 bases). Germline V lookup: CDR1 GTSNPN, CDR2 SVGIG (reference sequence). The CDR3 is made up of 13 amino acids. V was shortened by 4 bases and J by 0 bases, with 10 bases between the two germline ends. The CDR3 region is CAWNRGSSYEQYF. The CDR3 bases are TGTGCCTGGAACCGGGGGAGCTCCTACGAGCAGTACTTC.

The chain links TRBV3-1 (or the pseudogene TRBV3-2) to TRBJ2-7; 7 bases fit TRBD2. Germline values: CDR1 LGHDT, CDR2 YNNKEL (reference sequence). The CDR3 extends over 13 amino acids. Unmatched junction bases numbered 12, after V lost 10 bases and J lost 6 bases. The CDR3: CATLGEGLFEQYF. CDR3 sequence (DNA): TGTGCCACCCTCGGGGAGGGTCTTTTCGAGCAGTACTTC.

As DNA, the CDR3 is TGCGCCAGCCACCGGGTCAAGAGTAAAAACATTCAGTACTTC. Residues: CASHRVKSKNIQYF. The chain uses TRBV5-1 and TRBJ2-4; D unclear. Trimming left V 7 bases short and J 4 bases short, with 15 bases between. Germline V gives CDR1 SGHRS, CDR2 YFSETQ. CDR3 size: 14 residues.

The rearrangement joins TRBV7-9 to TRBJ1-3; unclear D gene. The CDR3 length is 14 residues. V lost 3 bases and J 0 bases, leaving 6 bases between the germline ends. Germline V CDR1 and CDR2: SEHNR, FQNEAQ (reference sequence). The CDR3 here is CASSLVSSGNTIYF. CDR3 nucleotides: TGTGCCAGCAGCTTGGTCAGCTCTGGAAACACCATATATTTT.

This clone was seen a single time. Since no conserved phenylalanine or tryptophan closes the CDR3, a read error is the likely cause. The limits of the CDR3 on the DNA are not certain, so only TCRdb's listed CDR3 is given. The chain couples TRBV28 to TRBJ1-2. Per germline, CDR1 MDHEN and CDR2 SYDVKM. The CDR3 sequence runs 12 residues, both termini included. The CDR3 loop reads CASSSDTVVRVG.

With regard to this clone: The conserved phenylalanine or tryptophan normally closing the CDR3 is absent here, so this likely arose from a read error. No DNA is shown, since the ends of the CDR3 on it are uncertain; the CDR3 is the one TCRdb lists. This chain links TRBV18 with TRBJ1-3; no DNA check was done on the table's D call, TRBD1. The V gene's germline CDR1 is KGHSH and CDR2 LQKENI. With termini counted, the CDR3 has 14 amino acids. This CDR3 is CASSPNGAVQGVLL.

V gene TRBV7-3 combines with J gene TRBJ2-3; tentatively, D is TRBD2 (6 bases). Between the trimmed V and J ends, which lost 5 bases and 0 bases, there was a span of 12 bases. This CDR3 has 15 residues. CDR1 and CDR2 (germline): SGHTA, FQGTGA. This CDR3 is CASSPLGGSTDTQYF. CDR3 in DNA: TGTGCCAGCAGCCCGTTAGGAGGGAGCACAGATACGCAGTATTTT.

With regard to this clone: At one end, the junction sequence differs from germline, possibly due to a read error. CDR3 nucleotide sequence: TGTGCCAGCAGTTTAGGGGACCCACAGGGGAGGAACTTC. Its protein is CASSLGDPQGRNF. The chain has TRBV28 and TRBJ2-4; D may be TRBD1 (7 bases). The length of the CDR3 is 13 residues. Per the germline V gene, CDR1 is MDHEN and CDR2 is SYDVKM.

V gene TRBV3-1 (or the pseudogene TRBV3-2) combines with J gene TRBJ2-3, with 8 bases that match TRBD2. The CDR3 is 17 residues long. V lost 4 bases and J lost 5; bases outside the gene matches: 14. The germline V gene encodes CDR1 LGHDT and CDR2 YNNKEL (reference sequence). The CDR3, as DNA: TGTGCCAGCAGCCGAAGGAAGACGGGGGGGCCGTTAGATACGCAGTATTTT. Protein product: CASSRRKTGGPLDTQYF.

This sequence joins TRBV9 and TRBJ2-1; 7 bases align to TRBD2. V dropped 0 bases and J dropped 9; count of bases not matched to a gene: 9. The CDR3 spans 15 residues. Germline CDR1 reads SGDLS; CDR2 reads YYNGEE. This CDR3 is CASSVEWEGRAEQFF. As DNA, the CDR3 is TGTGCCAGCAGCGTAGAGTGGGAGGGCAGGGCTGAGCAGTTCTTC.

The chain links TRBV11-2 to TRBJ2-1; 7 bases are a match to TRBD1. The length of the CDR3 is 15 residues. Trimming removed 4 bases from V and 5 bases from J; junction bases left unmatched: 8. Germline loops: CDR1 SGHAT, CDR2 FQNNGV. The DNA for the CDR3 is TGTGCCAGCAGCTCACAGGGGCCTATTAACAATGAGCAGTTCTTC. Translation gives CASSSQGPINNEQFF.

The chain links TRBV5-1 to TRBJ2-7, with 7 nucleotides matching TRBD1. V shed 3 bases, J shed 2 bases, and the junction held 2 bases outside the gene matches. This CDR3 is built from 13 residues. The germline V gene encodes CDR1 SGHRS and CDR2 YFSETQ. The CDR3 DNA is TGCGCCAGCAGCTCGGGACAGACCTACGAGCAGTACTTC. It is translated as CASSSGQTYEQYF.

This clone was seen only once. The V gene is TRBV30, the J gene TRBJ2-5; 11 bases fit TRBD1. Losses at the gene ends were 0 bases for V and 5 bases for J; bases not matched to a gene: 11. CDR3 length: 17 residues. Per the germline V gene, CDR1 is GTSNPN and CDR2 is SVGIG (reference sequence). CDR3 sequence reads: CAWSVSFGTGGQETQYF. CDR3 nucleotide sequence: TGTGCCTGGAGTGTATCGTTCGGGACAGGGGGACAGGAGACCCAGTACTTC.

This chain links TRBV28 with TRBJ1-1; D ambiguous. CDR3 length equals 12 residues. Germline assignment: CDR1 MDHEN and CDR2 SYDVKM. V lost 5 bases and J lost 10, with 14 bases in between. The CDR3 is CASSPHPLGAFF. For the CDR3, the DNA is TGTGCCAGCAGTCCCCACCCCCTCGGAGCTTTCTTT.

The gene calls are TRBV5-1 and TRBJ2-7; possible D gene TRBD2, 5 bases. Germline-derived CDR1 and CDR2 are SGHRS and YFSETQ. Trimming took off 7 bases at V and 4 bases at J, with 12 bases between the two ends. The length of the CDR3 is 12 residues. DNA of the CDR3: TGCGCCAGCCTTCGGGAATTTTACGAGCAGTACTTC. It codes for CASLREFYEQYF.

This chain joins TRBV29-1 and TRBJ2-2, with 10 positions matching TRBD1. CDR1 is SQVTM and CDR2 is ANQGSEA in the germline V gene. J lost 4 bases, V lost 5 bases, and 10 bases had no gene match. This CDR3 has 16 amino acids. The CDR3 nucleotides read TGCAGCGTTCCTAGAGACGGGACAGGGGCCACCGGGGAGCTGTTTTTT. This sequence encodes CSVPRDGTGATGELFF.

The gene calls are TRBV5-4 and TRBJ2-2; 11 bases fit TRBD2. The CDR3 covers 16 residues. CDR1 and CDR2 from the germline V gene are SGHNT and YYREEE (reference sequence). V was clipped by 3 bases and J by 5 bases; unmatched bases: 6. In DNA form, the CDR3 reads TGTGCCAGCAGCTGGACTAGCGGGCCTCGTACCGGGGAGCTGTTTTTT. The encoded protein is CASSWTSGPRTGELFF.

The chain employs TRBV4-1 and TRBJ1-2; D may be TRBD1 (6 bases). The germline V gene encodes CDR1 MGHRA and CDR2 YSYEKL. Trimming cost V 5 bases and J 0 bases, with 13 bases left between them. This CDR3 has 15 amino acids. The CDR3 sequence is CASSYRWDTNYGYTF. The DNA of the CDR3 is TGCGCCAGCAGCTACCGATGGGACACTAACTATGGCTACACCTTC.

The J gene is TRBJ2-1, the V gene TRBV7-2; TRBD2 agrees at 7 bases. CDR3 length equals 13 residues. The J segment lost 6 bases and the V segment lost 6 bases, leaving 5 bases of the junction unmatched. Per germline, CDR1 SGHTA and CDR2 FQGNSA. For the CDR3, the DNA is TGTGCCAGCAGGAGGGGAGGGTTCAATGAGCAGTTCTTC. Its protein product is CASRRGGFNEQFF.

This sequence joins TRBV29-1 and TRBJ2-2; perhaps TRBD1 as D (6 bases). Germline-derived CDR1 and CDR2 are SQVTM and ANQGSEA. V was pared by 3 bases and J by 6 bases, with 20 bases between. This CDR3 is 16 amino acids long. The CDR3 sequence: CSVDFDGGGAAGELFF. The CDR3 DNA reads TGCAGCGTTGATTTCGACGGTGGGGGCGCGGCCGGGGAGCTGTTTTTT.

The V and J genes are TRBV7-8 and TRBJ2-5; D is perhaps TRBD2 (6 bases). The germline gives CDR1 SGHVS, CDR2 FQNEAQ. Trimming stripped 4 bases from V and 6 bases from J, with 18 bases between. This CDR3 has 15 amino acids. Here the CDR3 DNA reads TGTGCCAGCAGCTACCGGGACTCCCCAAAAAAGACCCAGTACTTC. Protein: CASSYRDSPKKTQYF.

The V gene is TRBV5-6, the J gene TRBJ1-4; the D gene is possibly TRBD1 (5 bases). Germline loops: CDR1 SGHDT, CDR2 YYEEEE. V shed 0 bases and J shed 6 bases, with 9 bases lying between them. CDR3 length equals 14 residues. The CDR3 nucleotides are TGTGCCAGCAGCTTGGCCCCGACAGATGAAAAACTGTTTTTT. This encodes CASSLAPTDEKLFF.

The CDR3 DNA reads TGCGCCAGCAGCCCCCTAGGATTAGCGGGACTTACTAGCACAGATACGCAGTATTTT. Its translation: CASSPLGLAGLTSTDTQYF. The chain has TRBV5-1 and TRBJ2-3, with 8 positions matching TRBD2. Losses at the gene ends were 4 bases for V and 0 bases for J; bases not matched to a gene: 16. This CDR3 has 19 residues. CDR1 is SGHRS, CDR2 YFSETQ, per germline.

The chain carries TRBV21-1 and TRBJ2-1; the DNA was not used to check the table's D call, TRBD2. TRBV21-1 has pseudogene status. The CDR3 is made up of 16 amino acids. CDR3 nucleotide sequence: TGTGCCAGCAGCAAAGGGGCGGGGGGGCCCTACAATGAGCAGTTCTTC. Translated, it gives CASSKGAGGPYNEQFF.

This rearrangement joins TRBV19 to TRBJ2-1; the match to TRBD2 covers 9 bases. Losses at the gene ends were 3 bases for V and 5 bases for J; bases not matched to a gene: 11. CDR3 size: 17 residues. Germline-derived CDR1 and CDR2 are LNHDA and SQIVND (reference sequence). CDR3: CASSIGRLAGRNNEQFF. The CDR3 DNA reads as TGTGCCAGTAGTATCGGGCGGCTAGCGGGGAGAAACAATGAGCAGTTCTTC.

The V and J genes are TRBV9 and TRBJ2-3; D remains ambiguous. V shed 0 bases and J shed 8 bases, with 16 bases lying between them. The CDR3 runs to 15 residues. Per the germline V gene, CDR1 is SGDLS and CDR2 is YYNGEE. The CDR3 region is CASSVESARSSTQYF. In nucleotides, the CDR3 is TGTGCCAGCAGCGTAGAATCGGCTAGATCGAGTACGCAGTATTTT.

The J gene is TRBJ2-7, the V gene TRBV19; 7 bases map to TRBD2. Germline lookup yields CDR1 LNHDA and CDR2 SQIVND (reference sequence). The CDR3 covers 14 residues. Losses at the gene ends were 9 bases for V and 2 bases for J; bases not matched to a gene: 10. The CDR3 DNA is TGTGCCAGGCACTCGGGGGGAGGACCCTACGAGCAGTACTTC. It yields the protein CARHSGGGPYEQYF.